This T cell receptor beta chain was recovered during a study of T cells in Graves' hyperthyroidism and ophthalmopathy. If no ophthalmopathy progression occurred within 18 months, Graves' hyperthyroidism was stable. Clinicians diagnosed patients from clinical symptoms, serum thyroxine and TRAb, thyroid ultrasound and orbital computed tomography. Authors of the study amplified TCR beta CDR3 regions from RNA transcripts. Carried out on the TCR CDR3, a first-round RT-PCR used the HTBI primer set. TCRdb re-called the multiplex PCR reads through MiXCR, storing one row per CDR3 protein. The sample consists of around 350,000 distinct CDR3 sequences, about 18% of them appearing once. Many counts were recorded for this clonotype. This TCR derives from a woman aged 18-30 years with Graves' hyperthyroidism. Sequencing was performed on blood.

The chain's CDR3 is CASTPLGRNSNQPQHF. Written as DNA, the CDR3 is TGTGCCAGCACCCCCCTGGGTCGTAATAGCAATCAGCCCCAGCATTTT. The V call is TRBV25-1, the J call TRBJ1-5; D call uncertain. CDR3 size: 16 residues. Germline CDR1 MGHDK, CDR2 SYGVNS. V was clipped by 7 bases and J by 0 bases, with 16 bases between them.